A selection of T cell receptor beta chains follows, all from one sample in a study of OX40 agonist ivuxolimab in advanced cancers. Here immunoSEQ multiplex PCR was the method, and the copy in TCRdb shows in-frame clones only, minus some. The repertoire includes some 30,000 clones, over 80% of them detected once, and about 33% sits in the top ten. This sample comprised CD4+ or CD8+ T cells sorted from blood, obtained in a trial of the OX40 agonist ivuxolimab. The receptors stem from an adult with an advanced solid tumor such as melanoma, head and neck, liver or kidney cancer. Both conserved end residues are part of each CDR3. A D gene is named only where the DNA matches it firmly. Size tells how often a clone was seen (once, few, many) or the class of an expanded clone, and some rows leave it out.

TRBV11-2,NA,TRBJ2-5,NA,CASSLRGTTQYF,TGTGCCAGCAGCTTACGGGGGACAACCCAGTACTTC
TRBV19,NA,TRBJ2-7,NA,CASSINTNYEQYF,TGTGCCAGTAGTATTAACACCAACTACGAGCAGTACTTC
TRBV7-2,TRBD2,TRBJ2-5,NA,CASSLITREGGETQYF,TGTGCCAGCAGCTTAATCACACGGGAGGGAGGGGAGACCCAGTACTTC
TRBV13,NA,TRBJ2-2,NA,CASSLIKTGELFF,TGTGCCAGCAGCTTAATCAAGACCGGGGAGCTGTTTTTT
TRBV9,TRBD2,TRBJ2-7,once,CASSVFLAGGEHEQYF,TGTGCCAGCAGCGTATTCCTAGCGGGAGGTGAGCACGAGCAGTACTTC
TRBV30,NA,TRBJ2-3,NA,CACQGRGTSTDTQYF,TGTGCCTGTCAGGGGAGAGGGACTAGCACAGATACGCAGTATTTT
TRBV6-4,TRBD2,TRBJ2-3,NA,CASSNLAGSTDTQYF,TGTGCCAGCAGTAATCTAGCGGGGAGCACAGATACGCAGTATTTT
TRBV2,NA,TRBJ2-7,NA,CASSRTPYEQYF,TGTGCCAGCAGCCGGACACCCTACGAGCAGTACTTC
TRBV28,NA,TRBJ1-1,NA,CASSSKIQWTEAFF,TGTGCCAGCAGTTCGAAAATACAGTGGACTGAAGCTTTCTTT
TRBV19,NA,TRBJ2-1,NA,CASSPTRAESNEQFF,TGTGCCAGTAGTCCTACCCGAGCGGAGTCCAATGAGCAGTTCTTC
TRBV5-4,NA,TRBJ1-4,NA,CASSLVGENEKLFF,TGTGCCAGCAGCTTGGTGGGGGAGAATGAAAAACTGTTTTTT
TRBV19,TRBD2,TRBJ2-1,NA,CASSDIAGVGNEQFF,TGTGCCAGTAGTGACATAGCGGGAGTCGGAAATGAGCAGTTCTTC
TRBV30,TRBD2,TRBJ2-3,NA,CAWSGGLAGGDTQYF,TGTGCCTGGAGTGGGGGACTAGCGGGAGGAGATACGCAGTATTTT
TRBV5-4,TRBD2,TRBJ2-7,NA,CASSLEPGRSYEQYF,TGTGCCAGCAGCTTGGAACCCGGGAGGTCCTACGAGCAGTACTTC
TRBV18,TRBD1,TRBJ2-7,NA,CASSPPIGTGVYEQYF,TGTGCCAGCTCACCACCTATCGGGACAGGGGTCTACGAGCAGTACTTC
TRBV5-6,TRBD2,TRBJ2-7,NA,CASSWTSGRIYEQYF,TGTGCCAGCAGCTGGACTAGCGGGAGGATCTACGAGCAGTACTTC